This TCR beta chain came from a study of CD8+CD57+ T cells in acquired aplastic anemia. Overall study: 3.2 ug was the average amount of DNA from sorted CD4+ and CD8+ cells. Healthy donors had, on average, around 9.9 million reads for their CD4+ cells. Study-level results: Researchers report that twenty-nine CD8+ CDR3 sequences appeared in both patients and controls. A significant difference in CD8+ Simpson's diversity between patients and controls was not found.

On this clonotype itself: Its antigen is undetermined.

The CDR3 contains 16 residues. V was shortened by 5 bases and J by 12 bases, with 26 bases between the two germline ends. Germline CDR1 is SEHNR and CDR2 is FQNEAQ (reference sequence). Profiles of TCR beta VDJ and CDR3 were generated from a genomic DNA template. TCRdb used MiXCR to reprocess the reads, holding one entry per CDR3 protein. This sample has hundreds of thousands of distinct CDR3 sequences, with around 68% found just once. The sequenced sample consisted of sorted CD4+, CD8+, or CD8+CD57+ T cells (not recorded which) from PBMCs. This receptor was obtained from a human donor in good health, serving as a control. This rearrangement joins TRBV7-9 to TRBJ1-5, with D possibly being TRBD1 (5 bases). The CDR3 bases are TGTGCCAGCAGCACTGGGCACTCAGGGTCACCCCTCCACCAGCATTTT. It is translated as CASSTGHSGSPLHQHF.